The T cell receptor (beta chain) described here comes from a study of CD8+ T cells in alopecia areata. Study observations and caveats: Shared TCR sequences were less clear between patients than in mice, possibly partly from HLA diversity.

The CDR3 has 14 residues. V lost 1 base to trimming and J lost 11 bases; unmatched junction nucleotides: 8. In germline, CDR1 is SGHTA, CDR2 FQGNSA. Treatment described: oral pan-JAK inhibitor, 5-10 mg twice daily. This clone came up a few times. Its antigen is undetermined. cDNA serving as the sequencing template came from extracted, reverse transcribed RNA. Only in-frame clones appear in the TCRdb table, and some are missing; sequencing was by immunoSEQ multiplex PCR. The profile covers more than 200,000 clones, with around 65% appearing a single time and more than 3.5% taken by the ten largest. The V call is TRBV7-2, the J call TRBJ1-1; 9 bases are a match to TRBD1. This sequence originates from a human donor with alopecia areata. The input for sequencing was CD4+ T cells sorted from blood, taken at week 4, from a patient treated with tofacitinib. The CDR3 here is CASSLVLRTGVAFF. The CDR3, as DNA: TGTGCCAGCAGCTTAGTGTTACGGACAGGGGTTGCTTTCTTT.